Listed below are T cell receptor beta chains from one sample, sequenced in a study of blood T cell repertoires in COVID-19. The data were produced by immunoSEQ multiplex PCR, yet TCRdb's version contains in-frame clones alone and is incomplete. This table has 210,000 or so clones, around 80% appearing once. The sample consisted of peripheral blood. These receptors came from a woman between 25 and 40 years old with COVID-19, enrolled during active disease. Each CDR3 is given with its conserved first and last residue. The order of the fields is CDR3 DNA, CDR3 protein, clone size, D gene, J gene, V gene. A D gene is named only where the DNA matches it firmly. Clone sizes are given selectively: once, few, many, or a class where the clone is expanded.

TGTGCCAGTAGCATTTTGACAGGAACCAATCAGCCCCAGCATTTT CASSILTGTNQPQHF . . TRBJ1-5 TRBV19
TGTGCCAGTAGTATAAATGCAGGGGCTATTCAGCCCCAGCATTTT CASSINAGAIQPQHF . . TRBJ1-5 TRBV19
TGTGCCAGCTCACCACCGGTGGAGGGGTATGGCTACACCTTC CASSPPVEGYGYTF . . TRBJ1-2 TRBV18
TGTGCCAGCAGCATGGGGGGCCGGTTGGAAGAGACCCAGTACTTC CASSMGGRLEETQYF . . TRBJ2-5 TRBV5-4
TGTGCCAGCAGCCAACTTCACGGGGTTCATGAGCAGTTCTTC CASSQLHGVHEQFF . . TRBJ2-1 TRBV4-2
TGTGCCAGCAGCCAAAGAAGGTGGGACAGAGAGACCCAGTACTTC CASSQRRWDRETQYF . TRBD1 TRBJ2-5 TRBV3-1/TRBV3-2
TGTGCCAGCAGTCCTAGCCCGGATTCACCCCTCCACTTT CASSPSPDSPLHF few . TRBJ1-6 TRBV6-5
TGTGCCAGCAGCTCCCGATCGGGTCTTTGGTCCTACGAGCAGTACTTC CASSSRSGLWSYEQYF . . TRBJ2-7 TRBV5-5
TGTGCCACCAGTGATAATACAGGGGAGAACACCGGGGAGCTGTTTTTT CATSDNTGENTGELFF . TRBD1 TRBJ2-2 TRBV24-1
TGTGCCAGTAGTACCAGGAAAGGGGGAGGGTCCGGGGCCAACGTCCTGACTTTC CASSTRKGGGSGANVLTF . . TRBJ2-6 TRBV19
TGTGCCACCAGTGATCCACAGATGAACAATGAGCAGTTCTTC CATSDPQMNNEQFF . . TRBJ2-1 TRBV24-1
TGTGCCAGCTCACCACTTAGCGGCCAATCGGAGACCCAGTACTTC CASSPLSGQSETQYF . . TRBJ2-5 TRBV18
TGCGCCAGCAGCCCGGCCCTAGCGGGAGATAACGAGCAGTACTTC CASSPALAGDNEQYF . TRBD2 TRBJ2-7 TRBV5-1
TGTGCCAGCAGCTTGGAGTGGCTAGCGGGCGTCAATGAGCAGTTCTTC CASSLEWLAGVNEQFF once TRBD2 TRBJ2-1 TRBV5-6
TGTGCCAGCAGCTTGGGAGGGAGAAAAGGCTACGAGCAGTACTTC CASSLGGRKGYEQYF . TRBD2 TRBJ2-7 TRBV7-2
TGTGCCACCAGCAGAGATCCGGACGGGGGATATGGCTACACCTTC CATSRDPDGGYGYTF . . TRBJ1-2 TRBV15
TGTGCCAGTAGTATCGGAGTAGCGGGAGGTGAGCAGTTCTTC CASSIGVAGGEQFF . TRBD2 TRBJ2-1 TRBV19
TGTGCCAGCAGCTTAGGGGGGGTGAACACTGAAGCTTTCTTT CASSLGGVNTEAFF . . TRBJ1-1 TRBV7-9
TGTGCCAGCAGTGAAGCTGTAGGCGGAGGGGGCAATCAGCCCCAGCATTTT CASSEAVGGGGNQPQHF . . TRBJ1-5 TRBV6-1
TGTGCCAGCAGCAAAGCGCTATGGCGGGAACGCACAGATACGCAGTATTTT CASSKALWRERTDTQYF . . TRBJ2-3 TRBV21-1
TGTGCCAGCAGCTTAGGAGCGGGGGGCTCAACTAGCACAGATACGCAGTATTTT CASSLGAGGSTSTDTQYF . TRBD2 TRBJ2-3 TRBV11-2
TGTGCCAGCAGCTTAGGGGGGGAGCGGACCGGGGAGCTGTTTTTT CASSLGGERTGELFF . . TRBJ2-2 TRBV7-2
TGTGCCAGCAGCTTGGTAGTATCCAGGGAAGACACCGGGGAGCTGTTTTTT CASSLVVSREDTGELFF . . TRBJ2-2 TRBV5-6
TGTGCCAGCCAAATAGGGGGAAAGACCCAGTACTTC CASQIGGKTQYF . . TRBJ2-5 TRBV11-3
TGTGCCAGCAGCCAACGGGGACAGGGGTTAGACGAGCAGTACTTC CASSQRGQGLDEQYF . TRBD1 TRBJ2-7 TRBV5-6
TGTGCCAGCAGCCTAGGGGCGGGAGTCGGCGCAGATACGCAGTATTTT CASSLGAGVGADTQYF . TRBD2 TRBJ2-3 TRBV7-2
TGTGCCACCAGTGACCCGAACCCGACTAGCGGAACCTACAATGAGCAGTTCTTC CATSDPNPTSGTYNEQFF few TRBD2 TRBJ2-1 TRBV24-1
TGTGCCAGCAGCTTCGGAGACACAGATACGCAGTATTTT CASSFGDTDTQYF . . TRBJ2-3 TRBV7-9
TGTGCCAGCAGCGTAGTTCGCGACGGGACAACCGAAGCTTTCTTT CASSVVRDGTTEAFF . . TRBJ1-1 TRBV9
TGCGCCAGCAGCCCAGGGGCGATCTTCTATGGCTACACCTTC CASSPGAIFYGYTF . . TRBJ1-2 TRBV10-2
TGTGCCAGCAGCTTATCGGGGGATACGCAGTATTTT CASSLSGDTQYF . . TRBJ2-3 TRBV11-3
TGCGCCAGCAGCCGGGACAGGCAGCTGAACACTGAAGCTTTCTTT CASSRDRQLNTEAFF . TRBD1 TRBJ1-1 TRBV4-3
TGTGCCAGCAGCTTAGTAACGGGGGGCGCGAACACTGAAGCTTTCTTT CASSLVTGGANTEAFF few . TRBJ1-1 TRBV11-2
TGCGCCAGCAGCTCAGGGTTGGACACTGAAGCTTTCTTT CASSSGLDTEAFF . . TRBJ1-1 TRBV4-3